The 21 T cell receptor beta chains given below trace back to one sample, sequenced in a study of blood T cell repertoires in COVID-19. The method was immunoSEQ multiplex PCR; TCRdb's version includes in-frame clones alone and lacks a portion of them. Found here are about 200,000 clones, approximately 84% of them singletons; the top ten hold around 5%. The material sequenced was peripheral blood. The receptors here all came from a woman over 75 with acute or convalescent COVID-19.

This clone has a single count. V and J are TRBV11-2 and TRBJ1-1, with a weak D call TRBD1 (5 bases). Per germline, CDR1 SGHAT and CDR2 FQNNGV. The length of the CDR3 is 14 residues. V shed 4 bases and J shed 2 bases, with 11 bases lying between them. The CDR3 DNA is TGTGCCAGCAGCTCCGGCGGGGCCAACACTGAAGCTTTCTTT. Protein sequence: CASSSGGANTEAFF.

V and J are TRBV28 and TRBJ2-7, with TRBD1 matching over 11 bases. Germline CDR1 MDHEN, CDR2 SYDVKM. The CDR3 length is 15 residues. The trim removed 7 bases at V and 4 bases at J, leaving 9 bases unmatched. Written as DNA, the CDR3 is TGTGCCAGCACCTTGGGGGGACAGGGGGGTTACGAGCAGTACTTC. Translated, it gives CASTLGGQGGYEQYF.

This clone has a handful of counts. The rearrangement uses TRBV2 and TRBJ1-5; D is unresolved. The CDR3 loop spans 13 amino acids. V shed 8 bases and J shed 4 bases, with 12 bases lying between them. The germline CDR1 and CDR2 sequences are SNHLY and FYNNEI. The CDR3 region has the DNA TGTGCCAGCCGTTACAGCGGTAATCAGCCCCAGCATTTT. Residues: CASRYSGNQPQHF.

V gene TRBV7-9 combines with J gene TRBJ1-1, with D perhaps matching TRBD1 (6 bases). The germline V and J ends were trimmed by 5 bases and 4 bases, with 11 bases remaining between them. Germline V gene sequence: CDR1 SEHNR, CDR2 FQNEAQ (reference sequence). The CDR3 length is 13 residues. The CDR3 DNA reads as TGTGCCAGCAGCAAAGAAGGGGGCACTGAAGCTTTCTTT. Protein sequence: CASSKEGGTEAFF.

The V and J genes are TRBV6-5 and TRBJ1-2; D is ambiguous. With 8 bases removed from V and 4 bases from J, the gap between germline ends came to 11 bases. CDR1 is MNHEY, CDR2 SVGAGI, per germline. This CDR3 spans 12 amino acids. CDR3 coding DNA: TGTGCCAGCGGCAGGCAGTTCTATGGCTACACCTTC. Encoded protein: CASGRQFYGYTF.

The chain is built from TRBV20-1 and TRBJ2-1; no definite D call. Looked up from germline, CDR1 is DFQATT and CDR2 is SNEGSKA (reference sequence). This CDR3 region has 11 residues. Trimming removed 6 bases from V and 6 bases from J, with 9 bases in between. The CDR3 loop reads CSALERNEQFF. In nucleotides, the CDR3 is TGCAGTGCCCTAGAACGCAATGAGCAGTTCTTC.

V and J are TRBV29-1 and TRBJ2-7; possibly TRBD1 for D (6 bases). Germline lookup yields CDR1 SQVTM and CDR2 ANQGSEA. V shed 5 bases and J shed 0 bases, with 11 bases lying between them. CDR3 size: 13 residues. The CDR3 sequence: CSVTGDNSYEQYF. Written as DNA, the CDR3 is TGCAGCGTTACCGGGGACAACTCCTACGAGCAGTACTTC.

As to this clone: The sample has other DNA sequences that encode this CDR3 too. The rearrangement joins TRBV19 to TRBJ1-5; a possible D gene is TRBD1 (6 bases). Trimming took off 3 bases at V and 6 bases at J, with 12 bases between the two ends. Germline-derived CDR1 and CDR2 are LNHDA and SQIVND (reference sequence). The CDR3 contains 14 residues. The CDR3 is CASSIVRGGQPQHF. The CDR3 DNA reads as TGTGCCAGTAGTATCGTGAGGGGGGGTCAGCCCCAGCATTTT.

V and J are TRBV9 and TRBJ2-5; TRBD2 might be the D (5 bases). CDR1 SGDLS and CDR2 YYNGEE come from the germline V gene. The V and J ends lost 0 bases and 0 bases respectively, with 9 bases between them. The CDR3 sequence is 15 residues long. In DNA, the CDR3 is TGTGCCAGCAGCGTAGAGAAGCGGTACCAAGAGACCCAGTACTTC. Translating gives CASSVEKRYQETQYF.

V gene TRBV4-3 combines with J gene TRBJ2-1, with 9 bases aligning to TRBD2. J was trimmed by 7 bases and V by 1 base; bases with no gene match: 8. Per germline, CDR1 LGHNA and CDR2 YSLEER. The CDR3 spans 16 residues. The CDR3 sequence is CASSQGASGMRNEQFF. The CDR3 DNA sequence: TGCGCCAGCAGCCAAGGGGCTAGCGGGATGAGGAATGAGCAGTTCTTC.

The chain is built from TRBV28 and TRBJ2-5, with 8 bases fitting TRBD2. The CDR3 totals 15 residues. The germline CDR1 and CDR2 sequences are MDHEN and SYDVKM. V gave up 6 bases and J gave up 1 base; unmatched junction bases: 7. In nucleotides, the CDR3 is TGTGCCAGCAGGGGCGGGGGGAGCGCCCAAGAGACCCAGTACTTC. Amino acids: CASRGGGSAQETQYF.

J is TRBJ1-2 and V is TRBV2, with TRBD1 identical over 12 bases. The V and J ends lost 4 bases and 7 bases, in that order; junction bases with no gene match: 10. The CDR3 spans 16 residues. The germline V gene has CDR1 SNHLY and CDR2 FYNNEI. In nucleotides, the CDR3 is TGTGCCAGCAGTGCCGGGACAGGGGGCGCGTTTGGTGGCTACACCTTC. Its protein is CASSAGTGGAFGGYTF.

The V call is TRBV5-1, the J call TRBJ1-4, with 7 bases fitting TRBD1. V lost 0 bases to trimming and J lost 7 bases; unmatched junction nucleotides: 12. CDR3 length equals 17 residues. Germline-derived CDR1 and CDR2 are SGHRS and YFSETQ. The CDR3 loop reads CASSLAQGRRGAEKLFF. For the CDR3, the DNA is TGCGCCAGCAGCTTGGCACAGGGGAGGCGAGGGGCTGAAAAACTGTTTTTT.

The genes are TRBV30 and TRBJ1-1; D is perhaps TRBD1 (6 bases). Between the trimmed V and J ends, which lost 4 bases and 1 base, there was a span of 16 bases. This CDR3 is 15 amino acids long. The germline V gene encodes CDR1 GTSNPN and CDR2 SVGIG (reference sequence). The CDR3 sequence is CAWTFPDRRNTEAFF. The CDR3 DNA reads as TGTGCCTGGACCTTTCCCGACAGGCGGAACACTGAAGCTTTCTTT. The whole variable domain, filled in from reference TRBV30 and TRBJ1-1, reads SQTIHQWPATLVQPVGSPLSLECTVEGTSNPNLYWYRQAAGRGLQLLFYSVGIGQISSEVPQNLSASRPQDRQFILSSKKLLLSDSGFYLCAWTFPDRRNTEAFFGQGTRLTVV.

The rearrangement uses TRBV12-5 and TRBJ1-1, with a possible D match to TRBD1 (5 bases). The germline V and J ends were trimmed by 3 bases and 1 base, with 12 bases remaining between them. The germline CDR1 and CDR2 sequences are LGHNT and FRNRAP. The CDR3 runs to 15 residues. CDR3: CASGLWTGGNTEAFF. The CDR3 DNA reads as TGTGCTAGTGGTTTATGGACGGGGGGGAACACTGAAGCTTTCTTT.

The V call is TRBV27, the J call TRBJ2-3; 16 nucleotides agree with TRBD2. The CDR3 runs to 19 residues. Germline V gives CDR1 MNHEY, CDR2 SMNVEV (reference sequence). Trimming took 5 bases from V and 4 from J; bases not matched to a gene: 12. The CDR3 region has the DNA TGTGCCAGCAGTCCCACCACGGGACTAGCGGGAGGGGTAGCAGATACGCAGTATTTT. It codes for CASSPTTGLAGGVADTQYF.

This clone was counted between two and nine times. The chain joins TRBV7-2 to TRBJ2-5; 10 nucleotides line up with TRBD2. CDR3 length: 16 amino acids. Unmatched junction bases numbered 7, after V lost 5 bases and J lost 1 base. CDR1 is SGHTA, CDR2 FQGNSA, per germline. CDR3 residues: CASSRRLAGFQETQYF. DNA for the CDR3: TGTGCCAGCAGCCGTCGACTAGCGGGCTTCCAAGAGACCCAGTACTTC. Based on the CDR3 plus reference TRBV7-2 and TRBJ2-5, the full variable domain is GAGVSQSPSNKVTEKGKDVELRCDPISGHTALYWYRQSLGQGLEFLIYFQGNSAPDKSGLPSDRFSAERTGGSVSTLTIQRTQQEDSAVYLCASSRRLAGFQETQYFGPGTRLLVL.

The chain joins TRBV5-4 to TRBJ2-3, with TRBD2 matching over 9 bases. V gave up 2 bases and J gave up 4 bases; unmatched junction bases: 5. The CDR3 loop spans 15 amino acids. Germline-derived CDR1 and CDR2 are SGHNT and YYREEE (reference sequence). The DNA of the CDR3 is TGTGCCAGCAGCTTTAGCGGGAGACGGGCAGATACGCAGTATTTT. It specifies CASSFSGRRADTQYF. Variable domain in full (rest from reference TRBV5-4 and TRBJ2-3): ETGVTQSPTHLIKTRGQQVTLRCSSQSGHNTVSWYQQALGQGPQFIFQYYREEENGRGNFPPRFSGLQFPNYSSELNVNALELDDSALYLCASSFSGRRADTQYFGPGTRLTVL.

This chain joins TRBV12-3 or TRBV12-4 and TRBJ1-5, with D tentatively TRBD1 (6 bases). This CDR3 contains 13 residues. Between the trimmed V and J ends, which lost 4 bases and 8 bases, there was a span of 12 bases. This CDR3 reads CASSWAGAKPQHF. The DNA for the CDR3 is TGTGCCAGCAGTTGGGCAGGGGCGAAGCCCCAGCATTTT.

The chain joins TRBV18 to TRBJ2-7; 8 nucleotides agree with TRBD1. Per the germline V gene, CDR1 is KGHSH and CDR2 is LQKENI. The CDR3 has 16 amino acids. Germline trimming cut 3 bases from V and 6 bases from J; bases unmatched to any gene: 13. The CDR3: CASSPYNRGASSEQYF. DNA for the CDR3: TGTGCCAGCTCACCTTATAACAGGGGGGCGTCTAGCGAGCAGTACTTC.

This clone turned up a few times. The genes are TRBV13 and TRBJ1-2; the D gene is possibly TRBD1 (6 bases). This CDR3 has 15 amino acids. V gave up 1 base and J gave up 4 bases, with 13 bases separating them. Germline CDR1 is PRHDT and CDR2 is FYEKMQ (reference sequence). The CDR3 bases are TGTGCCAGCAGCTTAGTTACAGGGAACGCCTATGGCTACACCTTC. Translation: CASSLVTGNAYGYTF.